This is a list of T cell receptor beta chains from one sample in a study of cytomegalovirus exposure and HLA in healthy donors. TCRdb's copy holds only in-frame clones and misses some; the assay was immunoSEQ multiplex PCR. The sample data list some 130,000 clones. Sequenced sample: PBMCs. The receptor source for this set is a man aged 18 to 29 in good health and CMV-seronegative. Each CDR3 is given with its conserved first and last residue. The D gene is left open where the match is weak.

TRBJ2-2 . TRBV5-1 CASSPGHLNTGELFF TGCGCCAGCAGCCCCGGACACCTTAACACCGGGGAGCTGTTTTTT
TRBJ2-1 TRBD2 TRBV7-9 CASTLLAGAIYNEQFF TGTGCCAGCACCCTCTTAGCGGGAGCCATCTACAATGAGCAGTTCTTC
TRBJ1-2 . TRBV4-2 CASSQQRRTDYGYTF TGTGCCAGCAGCCAACAACGCCGGACAGATTATGGCTACACCTTC
TRBJ2-7 TRBD2 TRBV5-1 CASSLGGGGPYEQYF TGCGCCAGCAGCTTGGGTGGCGGGGGACCCTACGAGCAGTACTTC
TRBJ2-1 TRBD2 TRBV25-1 CASSVGSGLHTEQFF TGTGCCAGCAGTGTGGGTAGCGGGCTCCATACCGAGCAGTTCTTC
TRBJ1-1 . TRBV5-1 CASNLGAENTEAFF TGCGCCAGCAACCTGGGAGCAGAGAACACTGAAGCTTTCTTT
TRBJ2-2 TRBD2 TRBV11-2 CASSLGGLARTGELFF TGTGCCAGCAGCTTGGGGGGACTAGCCCGGACCGGGGAGCTGTTTTTT
TRBJ1-5 . TRBV30 CAWSGTANNQPQHF TGTGCCTGGAGTGGGACAGCCAACAATCAGCCCCAGCATTTT
TRBJ2-3 . TRBV6-4 CASSRGGTSDTQYF TGTGCCAGCAGTCGGGGAGGAACCTCAGATACGCAGTATTTT
TRBJ2-7 TRBD1 TRBV9 CASSRGQGGEQYF TGTGCCAGCAGCCGGGGACAGGGTGGCGAGCAGTACTTC
TRBJ1-1 . TRBV4-3 CASSQDRGTEAFF TGCGCCAGCAGCCAAGATAGGGGAACTGAAGCTTTCTTT
TRBJ2-1 TRBD2 TRBV7-6 CASSISGSLGEQFF TGTGCCAGCAGCATTAGCGGGAGTTTAGGAGAGCAGTTCTTC
TRBJ1-1 . TRBV28 CASSFSRAKNTEAFF TGTGCCAGCAGTTTCTCGAGAGCGAAGAACACTGAAGCTTTCTTT
TRBJ1-2 . TRBV11-2 CASSLGPRGTTIHGYTF TGTGCCAGCAGCCTCGGGCCTAGGGGAACGACCATCCATGGCTACACCTTC
TRBJ2-3 . TRBV18 CASSSIAGRSTDTQYF TGTGCCAGCTCAAGTATCGCGGGGAGAAGCACAGATACGCAGTATTTT
TRBJ2-3 TRBD2 TRBV15 CATSRDFSGGASDTQYF TGTGCCACCAGCAGAGATTTCAGCGGGGGTGCTTCAGATACGCAGTATTTT
TRBJ1-1 TRBD1 TRBV7-2 CASLLGQGYTEAFF TGTGCCAGCCTACTCGGACAGGGCTACACTGAAGCTTTCTTT
TRBJ2-7 TRBD1 TRBV15 CATSGRRGQGYEQYF TGTGCCACCAGCGGCAGGAGGGGACAGGGTTACGAGCAGTACTTC
TRBJ2-1 TRBD1 TRBV5-6 CASSLFPGQAYNEQFF TGTGCCAGCAGCTTATTTCCGGGACAGGCATACAATGAGCAGTTCTTC
TRBJ2-7 TRBD1 TRBV5-1 CASSFSGQGYEQYF TGCGCCAGCAGCTTCTCGGGACAGGGCTACGAGCAGTACTTC
TRBJ2-3 TRBD2 TRBV4-3 CASSQDFAGGGDTQYF TGCGCCAGCAGCCAAGATTTCGCGGGAGGAGGAGATACGCAGTATTTT
TRBJ2-1 TRBD2 TRBV9 CASSVGGLAGDEQFF TGTGCCAGCAGCGTTGGGGGACTAGCGGGGGATGAGCAGTTCTTC